These 8 T cell receptor beta chains were sequenced from one sample in a study of response to subunit inactivated influenza vaccine. TCRdb passed the RT-PCR reads through MiXCR, listing each CDR3 protein once. The sample holds about 540,000 distinct CDR3 sequences, around 15% seen once. This material consisted of PBMCs from blood, taken 11 to 12 days after vaccination. The source is a man aged 50 to 59 who received an inactivated influenza vaccine.

This clonotype was detected a few times. The chain combines TRBV13 with TRBJ2-5, with 10 positions matching TRBD2. The CDR3 spans 15 residues. The V and J ends lost 5 bases and 4 bases, in that order; junction bases with no gene match: 7. Germline values: CDR1 PRHDT, CDR2 FYEKMQ (reference sequence). The CDR3 DNA is TGTGCCAGCAGCCGAACTAGCGGGGTTGGAGAGACCCAGTACTTC. This sequence encodes CASSRTSGVGETQYF.

This clonotype was recorded many times. CDR3 in amino acids: CSVEDEGGGYHEQYF. CDR3 sequence (DNA): TGCAGCGTTGAAGATGAGGGCGGTGGGTACCACGAGCAGTACTTC. The chain is built from TRBV29-1 and TRBJ2-7; D is possibly TRBD2 (5 bases). The CDR3 is made up of 15 amino acids. The ends were cut back, 0 bases at V and 5 bases at J, with 17 bases in the middle. CDR1 SQVTM and CDR2 ANQGSEA come from the germline V gene.

This clonotype was counted ten times or more. The J gene is TRBJ2-3, the V gene TRBV27; 9 positions agree with TRBD2. V dropped 6 bases and J dropped 1; count of bases not matched to a gene: 5. The CDR3 consists of 15 residues. Germline V gene sequence: CDR1 MNHEY, CDR2 SMNVEV (reference sequence). The CDR3 sequence: CASSPQRGGTDTQYF. The CDR3 nucleotides are TGTGCCAGCAGCCCGCAGCGGGGGGGCACAGATACGCAGTATTTT.

This clonotype was recorded a few times. The gene calls are TRBV5-1 and TRBJ1-3; possible D gene TRBD1, 5 bases. The germline gives CDR1 SGHRS, CDR2 YFSETQ. This CDR3 is 15 amino acids long. V was shortened by 0 bases and J by 3 bases, with 10 bases between the two germline ends. CDR3 sequence reads: CASSLDAQGGNTIYF. DNA of the CDR3: TGCGCCAGCAGCTTGGATGCGCAGGGTGGAAACACCATATATTTT.

The rearrangement links TRBV10-3 to TRBJ2-7; D could derive from TRBD1 or TRBD2 (6 bases each). This CDR3 has 16 amino acids. In germline, CDR1 is ENHRY, CDR2 SYGVKD. V dropped 3 bases and J dropped 4 bases, with 19 bases sitting between them. CDR3 residues: CAISDSGARSRYEQYF. The CDR3 bases are TGTGCCATCAGTGACTCGGGGGCACGGTCACGATACGAGCAGTACTTC.

This clonotype was picked up a small number of times. The chain links TRBV7-2 to TRBJ1-6; unclear D gene. The CDR3 extends over 15 amino acids. The germline gives CDR1 SGHTA, CDR2 FQGNSA. Trimming pared 5 bases from V and 7 bases from J, leaving 15 bases between. The CDR3 loop reads CASSGQTKANSPLHF. CDR3 sequence (DNA): TGTGCCAGCAGCGGGCAGACGAAGGCGAATTCACCCCTCCACTTT.

This chain links TRBV12-5 with TRBJ2-7, with TRBD1 as a possible D gene (5 bases). The CDR3 is made up of 15 amino acids. CDR1 LGHNT and CDR2 FRNRAP come from the germline V gene. V was cut by 3 bases and J by 2 bases, with 14 bases left in between. As DNA, the CDR3 is TGTGCTAGTGGTTTCCCGGACAACCCAACCTACGAGCAGTACTTC. As protein: CASGFPDNPTYEQYF.

The chain couples TRBV6-1 to TRBJ1-3, with D possibly being TRBD1 (6 bases). Germline CDR1 MNHNS, CDR2 SASEGT. The length of the CDR3 is 14 residues. Trimming took off 2 bases at V and 4 bases at J, with 9 bases between the two ends. For the CDR3, the DNA is TGTGCCAGCAGTGAACCAGGGGTAGGAAACACCATATATTTT. Its translation is CASSEPGVGNTIYF.